This T cell receptor beta chain was sequenced during a study of metastatic and nonmetastatic thyroid tumors. General study points: Significantly higher TCR beta diversity was reportedly seen in malignant thyroid tumors than benign nodules, in blood and tumor.

Using MiXCR, TCRdb reanalyzed the PCR reads. The profile shows tens of thousands of clones, 4% to 5% of them singletons. Remarks on this clone: What it recognizes is unknown.

V lost 0 bases and J 3 bases, leaving 6 bases between the germline ends. This CDR3 is 15 amino acids long. Germline CDR1 MNHEY, CDR2 SVGAGI. Thyroid surgery was performed in patients who had received no treatment beforehand. The chain employs TRBV6-5 and TRBJ2-6, with D uncertain. Sequencing was performed on blood. The receptor comes from a female donor with papillary thyroid cancer or a benign thyroid nodule (not recorded which). Some clones in this sample may be carry-over from other donors' samples. The CDR3 region has the DNA TGTGCCAGCAGTTACTCGACCGATGGGGCCAACGTCCTGACTTTC. Encoded protein: CASSYSTDGANVLTF.